These 19 T cell receptor beta chains came from one sample sequenced in a study of blood T cell repertoires in COVID-19. Sequencing used immunoSEQ multiplex PCR; TCRdb keeps in-frame clones, though not all of them. Found here are about 120,000 clones, roughly 80% of them singletons; the top ten hold more than 5%. The material sequenced was peripheral blood. The receptors stem from a man between 60 and 75 years old with acute or convalescent COVID-19.

The chain employs TRBV5-1 and TRBJ1-2; 7 positions match TRBD1. Germline CDR1 SGHRS, CDR2 YFSETQ. The CDR3 is 15 amino acids. Trimming removed 4 bases from V and 6 bases from J; junction bases left unmatched: 12. CDR3: CASSVNQGDLDGYTF. CDR3 nucleotides: TGCGCCAGCAGCGTGAATCAGGGGGATCTTGATGGCTACACCTTC.

The chain is built from TRBV4-1 and TRBJ1-6; 8 bases map to TRBD1. There are 15 residues in the CDR3. The germline CDR1 and CDR2 sequences are MGHRA and YSYEKL. The V segment lost 4 bases and the J segment 8 bases; nucleotides outside the gene matches: 7. The CDR3 sequence: CASSRKQGEDSPLHF. The CDR3 DNA sequence: TGCGCCAGCAGCCGAAAACAGGGGGAGGATTCACCCCTCCACTTT.

The chain employs TRBV19 and TRBJ1-2; TRBD1 aligns across 9 bases. Germline lookup yields CDR1 LNHDA and CDR2 SQIVND (reference sequence). The J segment lost 7 bases and the V segment lost 5 bases, leaving 14 bases of the junction unmatched. The CDR3 is 16 residues long. CDR3 nucleotide sequence: TGTGCCAGTAGTGGCACCCCGGGACAGGGTTTCTCTGGCTACACCTTC. Translating it yields CASSGTPGQGFSGYTF. The entire variable domain, with the rest obtained from reference TRBV19 and TRBJ1-2, is as follows: DGGITQSPKYLFRKEGQNVTLSCEQNLNHDAMYWYRQDPGQGLRLIYYSQIVNDFQKGDIAEGYSVSREKKESFPLTVTSAQKNPTAFYLCASSGTPGQGFSGYTFGSGTRLTVV.

The chain is built from TRBV4-2 and TRBJ2-1; TRBD2 matches at 8 bases. CDR3 size: 17 residues. Trimming at V came to 0 bases and at J to 0 bases, leaving 4 bases not matched to a gene. From germline, CDR1 is LGHNA and CDR2 YNFKEQ. The chain's CDR3 is CASSQDPSGSSYNEQFF. The CDR3, as DNA: TGTGCCAGCAGCCAAGATCCCAGCGGGAGCTCCTACAATGAGCAGTTCTTC.

The chain uses TRBV21-1 and TRBJ1-5; the DNA was not compared with TRBD1, the D call given in the table. TRBV21-1 is assigned pseudogene status. The CDR3 contains 14 residues. The CDR3 sequence: CASSSGQVDQPQHF. The CDR3 nucleotides are TGTGCCAGCAGTTCAGGACAGGTAGATCAGCCCCAGCATTTT.

The gene calls are TRBV2 and TRBJ1-2; D is uncertain. V lost 6 bases, J lost 5 bases, and 13 bases lay in between. This CDR3 has 13 residues. Germline CDR1 is SNHLY and CDR2 is FYNNEI. DNA of the CDR3: TGTGCCAGCAGGTCAAGCGGAATATATGGCTACACCTTC. Amino acids: CASRSSGIYGYTF.

V and J are TRBV6-5 and TRBJ1-2; D gene ambiguous. CDR1 and CDR2 from the germline V gene are MNHEY and SVGAGI. The CDR3 runs 13 residues. V lost 4 bases to trimming and J lost 7 bases, with 13 bases between them. CDR3: CASSFRQLSGYTF. The CDR3 DNA reads as TGTGCCAGCAGTTTCAGGCAACTTTCTGGCTACACCTTC.

This clone showed up just a few times. CDR3 sequence reads: CASSMAQGYTEAFF. The CDR3 DNA follows: TGTGCCAGTAGTATGGCACAGGGATACACTGAAGCTTTCTTT. V usage is TRBV19 and J usage is TRBJ1-1; TRBD1 is a possible D gene (6 bases). This CDR3 has 14 residues. Germline lookup yields CDR1 LNHDA and CDR2 SQIVND (reference sequence). V lost 3 bases and J lost 3, with 11 bases in between.

The rearrangement uses TRBV5-1 and TRBJ2-1; 11 nucleotides agree with TRBD2. The germline V gene encodes CDR1 SGHRS and CDR2 YFSETQ. The CDR3 covers 16 residues. J lost 9 bases, V lost 5 bases, and 13 bases had no gene match. CDR3 sequence: CASRREELLAGVEQFF. The CDR3 DNA sequence: TGCGCCAGCAGGAGGGAGGAATTACTAGCGGGGGTTGAGCAGTTCTTC.

This clone was found once. CDR3 sequence reads: CASSLGQGAHQPQHF. CDR3 DNA sequence: TGTGCCAGCAGCCTTGGACAGGGGGCCCATCAGCCCCAGCATTTT. The chain has TRBV3-1 (or the pseudogene TRBV3-2) and TRBJ1-5, with TRBD1 matching over 11 bases. V was clipped by 4 bases and J by 5 bases; unmatched bases: 4. CDR3 length: 15 amino acids. CDR1 LGHDT and CDR2 YNNKEL come from the germline V gene (reference sequence).

The chain recombines TRBV11-2 with TRBJ2-3; the match to TRBD2 covers 9 bases. The CDR3 runs to 16 residues. Germline-derived CDR1 and CDR2 are SGHAT and FQNNGV. Germline trimming cut 1 base from V and 0 bases from J; bases unmatched to any gene: 2. In DNA form, the CDR3 reads TGTGCCAGCAGCTTAGCGCTAGCGGGGAGCACAGATACGCAGTATTTT. Translation: CASSLALAGSTDTQYF.

The chain uses TRBV21-1 and TRBJ2-1; the table's D call, TRBD1, has no DNA check behind it. TRBV21-1 is a pseudogene. The CDR3 length is 9 residues. CDR3: CASTQEQFF. The CDR3 nucleotides are TGTGCCAGCACCCAGGAGCAGTTCTTC.

The chain joins TRBV6-1 to TRBJ1-5; weak D call: TRBD1 (5 bases). The CDR3 spans 16 residues. V was cut by 0 bases and J by 7 bases, with 16 bases left in between. CDR1 is MNHNS and CDR2 is SASEGT in the germline V gene. The CDR3 is CASSEAHKGYRQPQHF. CDR3 nucleotide sequence: TGTGCCAGCAGTGAAGCGCATAAGGGGTATCGGCAGCCCCAGCATTTT.

This clone was detected once. The V and J genes are TRBV2 and TRBJ2-1; 8 positions match TRBD1. This CDR3 contains 15 residues. Trimming took 11 bases from V and 5 from J; bases not matched to a gene: 14. Looked up from germline, CDR1 is SNHLY and CDR2 is FYNNEI. The CDR3 bases are TGTGCCGTCGAATCGGACAGGGTAAGGAACAATGAGCAGTTCTTC. Encoded protein: CAVESDRVRNNEQFF.

The chain carries TRBV13 and TRBJ1-1, with 7 nucleotides matching TRBD1. J was trimmed by 5 bases and V by 5 bases; bases with no gene match: 5. CDR3 length: 13 amino acids. Germline V lookup: CDR1 PRHDT, CDR2 FYEKMQ (reference sequence). CDR3 DNA sequence: TGTGCCAGCAGCCCAGACAGGGTAACTGAAGCTTTCTTT. Its translation is CASSPDRVTEAFF.

This chain uses TRBV11-3 with TRBJ1-1, with D tentatively TRBD1 (5 bases). The germline CDR1 and CDR2 sequences are SGHNT and YENEEA. The V and J ends lost 1 base and 6 bases respectively, with 18 bases between them. CDR3 length equals 16 residues. This CDR3 is CASSLGLSTEVAEAFF. The CDR3 nucleotides are TGTGCCAGCAGCTTAGGCTTGTCGACAGAAGTGGCTGAAGCTTTCTTT.

V gene TRBV7-9 combines with J gene TRBJ1-1, with 7 bases aligning to TRBD1. The ends lost 0 bases at V and 2 bases at J; junction bases unmatched: 12. Germline assignment: CDR1 SEHNR and CDR2 FQNEAQ (reference sequence). This CDR3 region has 18 residues. The CDR3 sequence: CASSLADPRDSLNTEAFF. In nucleotides, the CDR3 is TGTGCCAGCAGCTTAGCGGACCCTCGGGACAGCTTAAACACTGAAGCTTTCTTT.

The rearrangement links TRBV6-5 to TRBJ1-6; TRBD1 aligns across 9 bases. V lost 0 bases, J lost 7 bases, and 4 bases stayed unmatched. Germline V gene lookup returns CDR1 MNHEY and CDR2 SVGAGI. This CDR3 contains 16 residues. This CDR3 is CASSYSSGTGNSPLHF. The CDR3 DNA sequence: TGTGCCAGCAGTTACTCTTCCGGGACAGGGAATTCACCCCTCCACTTT.

The chain carries TRBV7-8 and TRBJ1-2; 9 nucleotides agree with TRBD1. This CDR3 region has 13 residues. Germline trimming cut 4 bases from V and 7 bases from J; bases unmatched to any gene: 4. Looked up from germline, CDR1 is SGHVS and CDR2 is FQNEAQ. The chain's CDR3 is CASSSGQGLGYTF. CDR3 bases: TGTGCCAGCAGCTCGGGACAGGGTCTTGGCTACACCTTC.